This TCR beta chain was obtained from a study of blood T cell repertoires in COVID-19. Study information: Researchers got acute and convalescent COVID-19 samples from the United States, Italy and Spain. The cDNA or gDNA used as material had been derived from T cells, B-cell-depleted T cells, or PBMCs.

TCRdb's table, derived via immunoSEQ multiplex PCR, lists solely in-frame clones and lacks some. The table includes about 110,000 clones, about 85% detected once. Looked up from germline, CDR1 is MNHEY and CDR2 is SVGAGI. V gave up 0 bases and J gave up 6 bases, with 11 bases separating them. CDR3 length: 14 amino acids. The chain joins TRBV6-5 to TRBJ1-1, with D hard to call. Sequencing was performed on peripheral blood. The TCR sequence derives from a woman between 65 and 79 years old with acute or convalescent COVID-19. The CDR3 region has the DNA TGTGCCAGCAGTTACTCCGGGGAAGACGCTGAAGCTTTCTTT. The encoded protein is CASSYSGEDAEAFF.